This TCR beta chain was profiled in a study of T-cell reconstitution after alpha-beta-depleted transplantation in children. This clonotype came up once. The TCRbeta library was prepared with unique molecular identifiers. One entry per CDR3 protein results from TCRdb running MiXCR on the PCR reads. This table has hundreds of thousands of distinct CDR3 sequences, around 16% appearing once. Trimming left V 7 bases short and J 0 bases short, with 10 bases between. Germline V CDR1 and CDR2: MNHNS, SASEGT. The length of the CDR3 is 15 residues. The source was PBMCs from the stem cell graft donor, collected from the stem cell graft. The clonotype was recovered from a human donor who donated a stem cell graft to a child with acute myeloid leukemia. This sequence joins TRBV6-1 and TRBJ2-6; D gene uncertain. The CDR3 sequence: CASTTPASGANVLTF. CDR3 in DNA: TGTGCCAGCACTACCCCGGCCTCTGGGGCCAACGTCCTGACTTTC.